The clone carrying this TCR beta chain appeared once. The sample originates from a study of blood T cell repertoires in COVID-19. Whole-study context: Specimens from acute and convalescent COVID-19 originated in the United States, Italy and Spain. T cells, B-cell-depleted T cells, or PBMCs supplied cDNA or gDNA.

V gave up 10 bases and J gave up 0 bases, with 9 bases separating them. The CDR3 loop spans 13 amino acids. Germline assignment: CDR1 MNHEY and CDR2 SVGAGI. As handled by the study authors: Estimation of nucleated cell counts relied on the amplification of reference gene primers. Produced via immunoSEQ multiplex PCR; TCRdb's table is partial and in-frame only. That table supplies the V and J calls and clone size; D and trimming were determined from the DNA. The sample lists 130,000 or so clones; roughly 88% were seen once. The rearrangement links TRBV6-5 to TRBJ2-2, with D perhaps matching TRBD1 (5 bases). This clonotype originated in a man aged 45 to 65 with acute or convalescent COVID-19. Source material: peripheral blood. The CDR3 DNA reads TGTGCCATCCAGGGTACGAACACCGGGGAGCTGTTTTTT. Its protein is CAIQGTNTGELFF.